This paragraph reports one T cell receptor (beta chain). Its target antigen remains unknown. It has no much larger one-base neighbor in the sample; base qualities were not kept. The germline V gene (reference sequence) gives CDR1 as LNHDA and CDR2 as SQIVND. The cysteine opens and the phenylalanine closes a CDR3 of 16 amino acids. Kept here is only the CDR3 DNA, which spans 48 bases and is read in frame from base 1. V lost 4 bases and J lost 0 bases; the stretch between them is 13 bases long. The sample belongs to a study of blood T cell repertoires in COVID-19 (TCRdb year 2020). Study-level background: Samples covering the acute and convalescent phases of COVID-19 were provided by collaborators in the United States, Italy and Spain. The material from the prospective study consisted of cDNA or gDNA derived from T cells, B-cell-depleted T cells, or PBMCs. The dataset comprised deeply sampled blood TCRbeta repertoires from subjects exposed to, actively infected with, or recovered from COVID-19. The repertoires were released in a freely available public database intended as a resource for research on the immune response to SARS-CoV-2. Samples came from the ongoing ImmuneRACE study (first 160 participants) plus 1,254 subjects from 6 global collaborators. The sample metadata nearly always contained a de-identified subject ID, COVID-19 status, age in years and sex. Where available, HLA class I and class II types were taken from metadata supplied by the sample provider and were not determined by assay-based typing.

TCRbeta CDR3 regions were amplified from genomic DNA using the immunoSEQ Assay, a bias-controlled multiplex PCR. The published analysis was carried out like this. The number of nucleated cells in each sample was estimated by amplification of reference gene primers within the assay. Sequence reads were collapsed and filtered to measure the absolute abundance of every unique TCRbeta CDR3 rearrangement. For each sample, productive Simpson clonality was calculated as the square root of Simpson's diversity index across productive rearrangements. Sourced from immuneACCESS, this table was stored by TCRdb with only in-frame sequences that have V and J called. A share of the clones is absent; for the studies checked, an unresolved V gene accounts for under half, and the remainder has no known explanation. V and J calls and clone size are those listed in that table; D and trimming were worked out from the DNA. The table for this sample lists about 78,000 clones; approximately 89% of them were counted only once. The ten largest clones take up 4.9% of the sample.

Overall study results and their limits: Clinical and demographic metadata were provided uncurated, with the amount varying by source and participant.

Whole blood was collected in K2EDTA tubes by collaborating institutions according to the institutions' own protocols. Collaborator samples were shipped for TCRbeta analysis as frozen whole blood, isolated PBMCs, or DNA extracted from either sample type. The sequence was obtained from a man aged 45 to 65 with active or convalescent COVID-19. This chain joins TRBV19 to TRBJ1-5, and perhaps TRBD1 as D gene, on 5 matching bases. The source material was peripheral blood. The CDR3 protein is CASSKQATYSNQPQHF. The DNA is as follows: TGTGCCAGTAGTAAACAGGCGACATATAGCAATCAGCCCCAGCATTTT. With the rest looked up from the reference TRBV19 and TRBJ1-5 genes rather than sequenced, the full variable domain is DGGITQSPKYLFRKEGQNVTLSCEQNLNHDAMYWYRQDPGQGLRLIYYSQIVNDFQKGDIAEGYSVSREKKESFPLTVTSAQKNPTAFYLCASSKQATYSNQPQHFGDGTRLSIL.